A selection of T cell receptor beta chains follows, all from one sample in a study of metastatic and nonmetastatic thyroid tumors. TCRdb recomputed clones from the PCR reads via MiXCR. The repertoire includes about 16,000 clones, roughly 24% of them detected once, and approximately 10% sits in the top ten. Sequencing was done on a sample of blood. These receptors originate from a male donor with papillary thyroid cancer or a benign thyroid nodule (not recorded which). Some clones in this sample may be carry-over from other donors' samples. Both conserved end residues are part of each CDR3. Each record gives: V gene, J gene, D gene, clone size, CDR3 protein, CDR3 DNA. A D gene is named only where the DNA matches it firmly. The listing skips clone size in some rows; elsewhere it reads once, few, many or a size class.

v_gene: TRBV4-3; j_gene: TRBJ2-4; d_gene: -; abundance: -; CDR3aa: CASSQDSLKNIQYF; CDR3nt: TGCGCCAGCAGCCAAGACAGTTTAAAAAACATTCAGTACTTC
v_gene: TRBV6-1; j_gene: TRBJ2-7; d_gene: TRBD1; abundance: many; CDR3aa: CASSRDRGSYEQYF; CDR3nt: TGTGCCAGCAGTCGGGACAGGGGCTCCTACGAGCAGTACTTC
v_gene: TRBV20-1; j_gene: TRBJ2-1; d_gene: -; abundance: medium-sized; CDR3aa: CSANVARAYNEQFF; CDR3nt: TGCAGTGCCAACGTAGCGAGAGCCTACAATGAGCAGTTCTTC
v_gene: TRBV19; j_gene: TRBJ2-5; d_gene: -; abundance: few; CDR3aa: CASSIQGQGCATQYF; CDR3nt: TGTGCCAGTAGTATACAGGGCCAGGGGTGTGCGACCCAGTACTTC
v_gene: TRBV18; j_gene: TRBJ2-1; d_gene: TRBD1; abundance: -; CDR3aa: CASSGTANNEQFF; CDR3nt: TGTGCCAGCTCCGGGACAGCCAACAATGAGCAGTTCTTC
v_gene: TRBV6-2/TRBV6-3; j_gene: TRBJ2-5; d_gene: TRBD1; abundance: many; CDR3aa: CASTPQQGAAETQYF; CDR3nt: TGTGCCAGCACACCTCAACAGGGGGCGGCGGAGACCCAGTACTTC
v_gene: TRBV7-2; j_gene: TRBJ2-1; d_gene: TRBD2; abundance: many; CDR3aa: CASSFSGGAVQFF; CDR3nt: TGTGCCAGCAGCTTTAGCGGGGGGGCCGTCCAGTTCTTC
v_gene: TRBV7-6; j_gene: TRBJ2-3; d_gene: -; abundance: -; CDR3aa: CASSLAWGPPDTQYF; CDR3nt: TGTGCCAGCAGCTTAGCGTGGGGTCCCCCAGATACGCAGTATTTT
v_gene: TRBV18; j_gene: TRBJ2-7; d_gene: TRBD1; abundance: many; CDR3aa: CASSPPGQPYEQYF; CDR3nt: TGTGCCAGCTCACCACCGGGACAGCCCTACGAGCAGTACTTC
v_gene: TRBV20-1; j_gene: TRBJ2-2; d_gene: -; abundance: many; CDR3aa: CSAPVGGGSGELFF; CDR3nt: TGCAGTGCCCCGGTAGGGGGGGGGTCCGGGGAGCTGTTTTTT
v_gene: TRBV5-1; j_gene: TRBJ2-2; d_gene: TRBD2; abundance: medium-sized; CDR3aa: CASSYRLAGKTGELFF; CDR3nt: TGCGCCAGCAGCTACCGACTAGCGGGGAAAACCGGGGAGCTGTTTTTT
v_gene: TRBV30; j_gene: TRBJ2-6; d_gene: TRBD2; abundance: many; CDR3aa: CAWSAGGVNGANVLTF; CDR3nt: TGTGCCTGGAGTGCGGGGGGGGTCAATGGGGCCAACGTCCTGACTTTC
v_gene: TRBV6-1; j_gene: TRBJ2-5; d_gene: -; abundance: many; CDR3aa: CASSSLTDRAQETQYF; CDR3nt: TGTGCCAGCAGTTCCCTCACAGACCGTGCCCAAGAGACCCAGTACTTC
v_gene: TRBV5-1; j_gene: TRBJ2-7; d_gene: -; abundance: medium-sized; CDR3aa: CASSLVGAQGAYEQYF; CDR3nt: TGCGCCAGCAGCTTGGTCGGGGCTCAAGGGGCCTACGAGCAGTACTTC
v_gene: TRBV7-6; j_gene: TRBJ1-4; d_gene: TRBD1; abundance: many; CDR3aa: CASSLGAGGNEKLFF; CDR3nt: TGTGCCAGCAGCTTGGGGGCAGGGGGTAATGAAAAACTGTTTTTT
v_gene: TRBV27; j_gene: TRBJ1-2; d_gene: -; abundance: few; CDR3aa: CASSLSPSDRTANYGYTF; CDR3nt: TGTGCCAGCAGTTTATCCCCTTCCGACCGAACTGCTAACTATGGCTACACCTTC
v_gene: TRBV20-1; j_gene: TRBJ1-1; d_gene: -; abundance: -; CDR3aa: CSARVQGNEAFF; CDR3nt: TGCAGTGCTAGAGTACAGGGCAATGAAGCTTTCTTT
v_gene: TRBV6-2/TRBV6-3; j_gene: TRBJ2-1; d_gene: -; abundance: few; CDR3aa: CASSYDSHNEQFF; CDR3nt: TGTGCCAGCAGTTACGACTCCCATAATGAGCAGTTCTTC
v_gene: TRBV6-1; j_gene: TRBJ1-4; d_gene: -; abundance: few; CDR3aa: CAIGAMPAEKLFF; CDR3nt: TGTGCCATTGGGGCAATGCCCGCCGAAAAACTGTTTTTT
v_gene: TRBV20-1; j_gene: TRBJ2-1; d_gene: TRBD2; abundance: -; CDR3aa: CSASSGGSEQFF; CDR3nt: TGCAGTGCTAGTTCGGGAGGGTCCGAGCAGTTCTTC
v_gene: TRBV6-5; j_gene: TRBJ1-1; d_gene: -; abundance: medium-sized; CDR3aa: CASSYGSGQNTEAFF; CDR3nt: TGTGCCAGCAGTTACGGCTCAGGCCAGAACACTGAAGCTTTCTTT
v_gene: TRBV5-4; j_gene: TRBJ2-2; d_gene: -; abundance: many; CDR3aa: CASSRTTGELFF; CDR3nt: TGTGCCAGCAGCCGTACTACCGGGGAGCTGTTTTTT
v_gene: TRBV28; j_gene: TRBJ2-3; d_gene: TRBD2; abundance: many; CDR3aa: CASSPRGGGTDTQYF; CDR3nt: TGTGCCAGCAGTCCGCGGGGGGGAGGCACAGATACGCAGTATTTT
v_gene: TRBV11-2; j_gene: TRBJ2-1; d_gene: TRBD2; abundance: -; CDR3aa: CASKTSGGQNNEQFF; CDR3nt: TGTGCCAGCAAGACTAGCGGGGGCCAGAACAATGAGCAGTTCTTC
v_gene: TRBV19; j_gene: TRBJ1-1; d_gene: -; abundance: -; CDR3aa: CASTPITGGRPNTEAFF; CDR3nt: TGTGCCAGTACTCCCATAACGGGGGGACGGCCGAACACTGAAGCTTTCTTT
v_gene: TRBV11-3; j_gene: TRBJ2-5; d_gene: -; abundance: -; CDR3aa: CATSWGHRQETQYF; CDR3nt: TGTGCCACCTCCTGGGGTCATCGCCAAGAGACCCAGTACTTC
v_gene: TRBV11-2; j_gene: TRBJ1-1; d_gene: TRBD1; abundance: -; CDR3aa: CASSSRTGGDTEAFF; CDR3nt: TGTGCCAGCAGCTCCAGGACAGGGGGGGACACTGAAGCTTTCTTT
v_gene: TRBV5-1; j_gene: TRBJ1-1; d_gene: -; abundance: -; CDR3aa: CASSQSGGATEAFF; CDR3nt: TGCGCCAGCAGCCAAAGTGGGGGAGCCACTGAAGCTTTCTTT
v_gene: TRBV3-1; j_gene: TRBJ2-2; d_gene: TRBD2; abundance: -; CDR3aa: CASRRGGAGELFF; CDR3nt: TGTGCCAGCAGACGCGGGGGGGCCGGGGAGCTGTTTTTT
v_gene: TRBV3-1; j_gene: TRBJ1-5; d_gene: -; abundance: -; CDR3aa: CASSQGGRRNQPQHF; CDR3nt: TGTGCCAGTAGCCAAGGAGGCAGACGCAATCAGCCCCAGCATTTT
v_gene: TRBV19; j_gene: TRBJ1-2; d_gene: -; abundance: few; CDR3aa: CAPTRAYSYGYTF; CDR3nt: TGTGCCCCTACCCGGGCTTATAGCTATGGCTACACCTTC
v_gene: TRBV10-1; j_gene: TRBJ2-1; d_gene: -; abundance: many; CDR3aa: CASSGRRERDINEQFF; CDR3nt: TGCGCCAGCAGTGGTAGGAGGGAGAGGGATATCAATGAGCAGTTCTTC
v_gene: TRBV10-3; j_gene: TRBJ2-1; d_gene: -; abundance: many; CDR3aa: CAISPGLNEQFF; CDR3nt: TGTGCCATCAGCCCAGGACTAAATGAGCAGTTCTTC
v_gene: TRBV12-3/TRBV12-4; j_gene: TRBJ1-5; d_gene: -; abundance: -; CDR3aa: CASRTRNQPQHF; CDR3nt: TGTGCCAGCAGGACCCGAAATCAGCCCCAGCATTTT
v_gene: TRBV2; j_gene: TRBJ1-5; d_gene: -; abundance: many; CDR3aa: CASSELSGIGNQPQHF; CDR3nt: TGTGCCAGCAGTGAATTGTCGGGTATTGGCAATCAGCCCCAGCATTTT
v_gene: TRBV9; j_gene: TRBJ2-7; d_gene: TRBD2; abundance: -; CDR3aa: CVSSATSGDCEQYF; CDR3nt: TGTGTCAGCAGCGCGACTAGCGGGGACTGCGAGCAGTACTTC
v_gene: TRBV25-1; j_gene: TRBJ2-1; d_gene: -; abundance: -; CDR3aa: CASSANTGYSYNEQFF; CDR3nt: TGTGCCAGCAGTGCCAATACAGGGTACTCCTACAATGAGCAGTTCTTC
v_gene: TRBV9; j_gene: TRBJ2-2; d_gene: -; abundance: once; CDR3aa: CASSPFSGNTGELFF; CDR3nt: TGTGCCAGCAGCCCTTTTAGCGGTAACACCGGGGAGCTGTTTTTT
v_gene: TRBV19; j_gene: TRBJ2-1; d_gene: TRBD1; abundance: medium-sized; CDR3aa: CASRGQGHSVGRDNEQFF; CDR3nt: TGTGCCAGTAGAGGACAGGGGCATTCGGTAGGGAGGGACAATGAGCAGTTCTTC
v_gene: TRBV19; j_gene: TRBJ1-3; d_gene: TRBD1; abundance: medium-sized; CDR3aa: CASSGQGADTIYF; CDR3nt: TGTGCCAGTAGCGGACAGGGGGCTGACACCATATATTTT
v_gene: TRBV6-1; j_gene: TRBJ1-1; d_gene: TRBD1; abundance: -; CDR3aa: CASTRTGAYGTEAFF; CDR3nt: TGTGCCAGCACCCGGACAGGAGCTTACGGGACTGAAGCTTTCTTT
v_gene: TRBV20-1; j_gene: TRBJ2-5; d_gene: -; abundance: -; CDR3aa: CSARESGQSETQYF; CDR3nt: TGCAGTGCTAGGGAAAGCGGGCAAAGTGAGACCCAGTACTTC
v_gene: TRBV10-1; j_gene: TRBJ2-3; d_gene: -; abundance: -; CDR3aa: CASSDSFSDTQYF; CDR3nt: TGCGCCAGCAGTGACTCCTTTTCAGATACGCAGTATTTT
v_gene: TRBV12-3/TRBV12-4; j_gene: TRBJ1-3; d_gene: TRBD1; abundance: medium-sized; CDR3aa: CASSPGGGQGRGF; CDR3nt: TGTGCCAGCAGCCCAGGGGGGGGACAGGGCCGAGGCTTT
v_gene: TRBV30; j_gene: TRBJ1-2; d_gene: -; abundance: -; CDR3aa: CAWRRTGSYGYTF; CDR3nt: TGTGCCTGGAGGCGCACAGGGAGCTATGGCTACACCTTC
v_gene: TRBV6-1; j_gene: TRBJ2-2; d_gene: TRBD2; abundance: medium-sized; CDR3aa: CASSDLAGGPGELFF; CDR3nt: TGTGCCAGCAGTGATCTAGCGGGGGGGCCCGGGGAGCTGTTTTTT
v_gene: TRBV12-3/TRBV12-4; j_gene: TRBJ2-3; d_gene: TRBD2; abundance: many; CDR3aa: CASTWVSGGLTDTQYF; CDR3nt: TGTGCCAGCACCTGGGTTAGCGGGGGGTTGACAGATACGCAGTATTTT
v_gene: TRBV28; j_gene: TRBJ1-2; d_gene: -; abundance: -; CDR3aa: CASSPPAPGNGYTF; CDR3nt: TGTGCCAGCAGTCCACCGGCCCCGGGCAACGGCTACACCTTC
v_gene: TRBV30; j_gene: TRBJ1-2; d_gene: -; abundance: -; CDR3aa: CAWSIGDVRGYTF; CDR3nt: TGTGCCTGGAGTATCGGGGACGTACGTGGCTACACCTTC
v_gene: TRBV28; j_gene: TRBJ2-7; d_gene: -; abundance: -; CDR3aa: CAITPGWWFYEQYF; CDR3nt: TGTGCCATCACTCCCGGTTGGTGGTTCTACGAGCAGTACTTC
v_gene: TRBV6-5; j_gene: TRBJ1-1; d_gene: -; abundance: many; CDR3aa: CASSYQGITEAFF; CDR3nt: TGTGCCAGCAGTTATCAGGGGATCACTGAAGCTTTCTTT